The 2 T cell receptor beta chains below were found in one sample sequenced in a study of graft-versus-host responses after intestinal transplantation. The assay was immunoSEQ multiplex PCR, and TCRdb's table has in-frame clones only and misses some. Of about 88,000 clones in the sample, approximately 94% were seen once. These receptors have no identified antigens. This sample comprised unstimulated CD4+ T cells sorted from spleen or lymph node cells, obtained before transplant. These TCRs come from a human donor who was the organ donor for an intestinal transplant.

The chain links TRBV15 to TRBJ1-2; tentative D call: TRBD1 (6 bases). The CDR3 is 16 residues long. V was clipped by 0 bases and J by 2 bases, with 13 bases between them. In germline, CDR1 is LNHNV, CDR2 YYDKDF (reference sequence). CDR3 in amino acids: CATSREGLGQNYGYTF. As DNA, the CDR3 is TGTGCCACCAGCAGAGAGGGGCTCGGACAGAACTATGGCTACACCTTC.

The J gene is TRBJ1-1, the V gene TRBV9; no firm D call. Trimming took 0 bases from V and 4 from J, leaving 10 bases between them. Per the germline V gene, CDR1 is SGDLS and CDR2 is YYNGEE. CDR3 length equals 14 residues. The CDR3 loop is CASSVAGGGTEAFF. The CDR3, as DNA: TGTGCCAGCAGCGTAGCGGGCGGAGGCACTGAAGCTTTCTTT.